This passage covers 16 T cell receptor beta chains from one sample sequenced in a study of vaccination effects on CD4 cells after COVID-19. TCRdb's table, derived via immunoSEQ multiplex PCR, lists solely in-frame clones and lacks some. The sample comprises about 27,000 clones, around three quarters of which are singletons, and about 20% rests with the top ten. Their specific antigens are unknown. Using viral peptide pools, the ViraFEST assay grew out antigen-specific CD4+ T cells prior to sequencing. Researchers isolated CD4+ T cells once around 11 days of culture had elapsed. Nobody among the vaccine recipients had prior SARS-CoV-2 infection (nucleocapsid antibodies were negative). The sample was CD4+ T cells from PBMCs cultured with HCoV-NL63 spike peptides, taken before COVID-19 vaccination. Receptor source: a human donor who received a COVID-19 vaccine.

This clone has a handful of counts. V gene TRBV21-1 combines with J gene TRBJ2-1; the D segment call TRBD1 is taken from the table without a DNA check. TRBV21-1 has pseudogene status. The CDR3 spans 15 residues. This chain's CDR3 is CASSTTPGQGCEQFF. Written as DNA, the CDR3 is TGTGCCAGCAGCACAACTCCGGGACAGGGATGTGAGCAGTTCTTC.

The gene calls are TRBV4-3 and TRBJ1-2; no clear D. The CDR3 sequence is 16 residues long. In germline, CDR1 is LGHNA, CDR2 YSLEER. The V and J ends lost 0 bases and 4 bases respectively, with 15 bases between them. CDR3 sequence: CASSQDRGGILYGYTF. CDR3 nucleotide sequence: TGCGCCAGCAGCCAAGATCGGGGAGGGATTCTCTATGGCTACACCTTC.

This chain uses TRBV28 with TRBJ2-3, with D possibly TRBD2 on 6 matching bases. CDR3 size: 14 residues. CDR1 and CDR2 (germline): MDHEN, SYDVKM. V was cut by 10 bases and J by 5 bases, with 19 bases left in between. The CDR3, as DNA: TGTGCCACCAGGCGGGACTGGCGCCAAGATACGCAGTATTTT. Its protein product is CATRRDWRQDTQYF.

The CDR3 region has the DNA TGTGCCAGCAGCCAAGGACAGGGGGCGTACAATGAGCAGTTCTTC. It is translated as CASSQGQGAYNEQFF. This chain links TRBV11-1 with TRBJ2-1; 11 nucleotides align to TRBD1. The V and J ends lost 5 bases and 4 bases, in that order; junction bases with no gene match: 4. Looked up from germline, CDR1 is SGHAT and CDR2 is FQDESV (reference sequence). The CDR3 loop spans 15 amino acids.

This chain uses TRBV11-2 with TRBJ2-1, with D possibly matching TRBD2 (6 bases). Germline lookup yields CDR1 SGHAT and CDR2 FQNNGV. The CDR3 spans 12 residues. V was cut by 5 bases and J by 12 bases, with 14 bases left in between. CDR3 nucleotides: TGTGCCAGCAGCCCCCAACTAGCCGGGCAGTTCTTC. This codes for CASSPQLAGQFF.

V and J are TRBV29-1 and TRBJ1-1; unclear D gene. V lost 8 bases and J lost 6, with 19 bases in between. Germline assignment: CDR1 SQVTM and CDR2 ANQGSEA. This CDR3 spans 13 amino acids. CDR3 DNA sequence: TGCAGCTCGTGTGAAGTTGGGATGGCTGAAGCTTTCTTT. Translated, it gives CSSCEVGMAEAFF.

This clone was counted only a few times. This chain links TRBV7-3 with TRBJ1-5; D not certain. The germline CDR1 and CDR2 sequences are SGHTA and FQGTGA. The CDR3 covers 13 residues. The V end lost 5 bases, the J end lost 4 bases, and 9 bases lay between the germline ends. Written as DNA, the CDR3 is TGTGCCAGCAGCCCCGCCCCGAATCAGCCCCAGCATTTT. Translation gives CASSPAPNQPQHF.

The V and J genes are TRBV2 and TRBJ1-2; 7 bases fit TRBD1. With 7 bases clipped from V and 5 bases from J, the junction kept 7 bases outside the gene matches. This CDR3 is built from 13 residues. Germline V gives CDR1 SNHLY, CDR2 FYNNEI. CDR3 sequence reads: CASTPGQFYGYTF. Written as DNA, the CDR3 is TGTGCCAGCACCCCGGGACAGTTTTATGGCTACACCTTC.

The gene calls are TRBV11-3 and TRBJ1-1, with unresolved D. The CDR3 covers 14 residues. CDR1 SGHNT and CDR2 YENEEA come from the germline V gene. Trimming removed 1 base at V and 1 base at J, with 7 bases between. The CDR3 reads CASSLGGKNTEAFF. The DNA for the CDR3 is TGTGCCAGCAGCTTAGGCGGTAAGAACACTGAAGCTTTCTTT.

The gene calls are TRBV20-1 and TRBJ1-6; D may be TRBD1 (5 bases). V was cut by 6 bases and J by 8 bases, with 8 bases left in between. Germline V gene sequence: CDR1 DFQATT, CDR2 SNEGSKA (reference sequence). The CDR3 is 11 residues long. For the CDR3, the DNA is TGCAGTGCGACCAGGGATTCACCCCTCCACTTT. It specifies CSATRDSPLHF.

CDR3 region: CASSLTGTGSDGYTF. The CDR3 DNA follows: TGTGCCAGCAGCTTAACCGGGACAGGGTCTGATGGCTACACCTTC. The chain recombines TRBV7-2 with TRBJ1-2; 9 bases fit TRBD1. The V gene end was trimmed by 2 bases and the J gene end by 6 bases; junction bases not matched to a gene: 7. The length of the CDR3 is 15 residues. Germline V gives CDR1 SGHTA, CDR2 FQGNSA.

V gene TRBV14 combines with J gene TRBJ1-4, with D possibly matching TRBD1 (6 bases). Germline V lookup: CDR1 SGHDN, CDR2 FVKESK. Trimming removed 0 bases from V and 0 bases from J, with 17 bases in between. The length of the CDR3 is 19 residues. CDR3 in amino acids: CASSQEFFGQTTTNEKLFF. In nucleotides, the CDR3 is TGTGCCAGCAGCCAAGAATTCTTCGGACAGACTACAACTAATGAAAAACTGTTTTTT.

The chain combines TRBV19 with TRBJ1-3, with D uncertain. Trimming removed 3 bases from V and 6 bases from J, with 9 bases in between. Germline values: CDR1 LNHDA, CDR2 SQIVND (reference sequence). The CDR3 runs to 13 residues. Here the CDR3 reads CASSMAGSNTIYF. DNA for the CDR3: TGTGCCAGTAGTATGGCCGGTTCAAACACCATATATTTT. Filled out from reference TRBV19 and TRBJ1-3, the complete variable domain reads DGGITQSPKYLFRKEGQNVTLSCEQNLNHDAMYWYRQDPGQGLRLIYYSQIVNDFQKGDIAEGYSVSREKKESFPLTVTSAQKNPTAFYLCASSMAGSNTIYFGEGSWLTVV.

This clone has only a few counts. The rearrangement uses TRBV15 and TRBJ2-3; the D is unclear. CDR1 is LNHNV and CDR2 is YYDKDF in the germline V gene (reference sequence). V dropped 0 bases and J dropped 2 bases, with 0 bases sitting between them. This CDR3 has 12 residues. The CDR3 region has the DNA TGTGCCACCAGCAGAGACACAGATACGCAGTATTTT. Protein sequence: CATSRDTDTQYF.

This clone was picked up a small number of times. The chain has TRBV2 and TRBJ1-5, with 10 positions matching TRBD1. After removal of 4 bases from V and 7 bases from J, the junction contained 7 bases not matched to a gene. Germline assignment: CDR1 SNHLY and CDR2 FYNNEI. This CDR3 is built from 15 residues. CDR3 region: CASSATGTGEQPQHF. CDR3 in DNA: TGTGCCAGCAGTGCAACCGGGACAGGGGAGCAGCCCCAGCATTTT.

The chain recombines TRBV7-2 with TRBJ1-2, with 9 bases lining up with TRBD1. The V gene's germline CDR1 is SGHTA and CDR2 FQGNSA. The length of the CDR3 is 17 residues. V was clipped by 5 bases and J by 0 bases; unmatched bases: 10. CDR3 protein: CASSPGDRGSSNYGYTF. As DNA, the CDR3 is TGTGCCAGCAGCCCAGGAGACAGGGGGTCTTCTAACTATGGCTACACCTTC.